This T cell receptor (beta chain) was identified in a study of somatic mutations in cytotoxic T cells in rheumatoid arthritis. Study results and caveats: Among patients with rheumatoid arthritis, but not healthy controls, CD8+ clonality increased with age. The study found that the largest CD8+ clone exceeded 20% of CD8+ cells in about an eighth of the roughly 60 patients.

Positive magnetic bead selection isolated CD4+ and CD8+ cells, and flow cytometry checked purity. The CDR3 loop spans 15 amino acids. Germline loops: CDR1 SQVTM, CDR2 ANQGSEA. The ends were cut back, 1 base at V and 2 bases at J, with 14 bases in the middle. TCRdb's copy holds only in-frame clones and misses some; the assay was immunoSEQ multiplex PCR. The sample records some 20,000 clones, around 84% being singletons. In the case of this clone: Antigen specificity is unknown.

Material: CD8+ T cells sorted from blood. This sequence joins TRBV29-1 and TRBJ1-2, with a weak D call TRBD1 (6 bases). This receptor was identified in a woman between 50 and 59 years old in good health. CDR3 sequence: CSVEGGQNGNYGYTF. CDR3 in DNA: TGCAGCGTTGAAGGCGGACAGAACGGGAACTATGGCTACACCTTC. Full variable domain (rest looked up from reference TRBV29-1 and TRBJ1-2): SAVISQKPSRDICQRGTSLTIQCQVDSQVTMMFWYRQQPGQSLTLIATANQGSEATYESGFVIDKFPISRPNLTFSTLTVSNMSPEDSSIYLCSVEGGQNGNYGYTFGSGTRLTVV.